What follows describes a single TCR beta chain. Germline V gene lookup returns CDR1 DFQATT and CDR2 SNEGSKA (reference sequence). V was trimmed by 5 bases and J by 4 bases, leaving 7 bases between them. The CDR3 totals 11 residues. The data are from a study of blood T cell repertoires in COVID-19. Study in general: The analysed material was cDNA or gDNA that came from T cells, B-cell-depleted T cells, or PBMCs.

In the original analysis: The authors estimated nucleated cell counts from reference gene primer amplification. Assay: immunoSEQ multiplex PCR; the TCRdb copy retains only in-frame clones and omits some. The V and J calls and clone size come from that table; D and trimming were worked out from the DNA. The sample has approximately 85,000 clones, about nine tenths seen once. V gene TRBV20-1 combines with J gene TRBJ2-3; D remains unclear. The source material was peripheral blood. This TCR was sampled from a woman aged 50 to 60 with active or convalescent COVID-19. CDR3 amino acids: CSAFKSDTQYF. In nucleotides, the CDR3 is TGCAGTGCTTTTAAATCAGATACGCAGTATTTT.